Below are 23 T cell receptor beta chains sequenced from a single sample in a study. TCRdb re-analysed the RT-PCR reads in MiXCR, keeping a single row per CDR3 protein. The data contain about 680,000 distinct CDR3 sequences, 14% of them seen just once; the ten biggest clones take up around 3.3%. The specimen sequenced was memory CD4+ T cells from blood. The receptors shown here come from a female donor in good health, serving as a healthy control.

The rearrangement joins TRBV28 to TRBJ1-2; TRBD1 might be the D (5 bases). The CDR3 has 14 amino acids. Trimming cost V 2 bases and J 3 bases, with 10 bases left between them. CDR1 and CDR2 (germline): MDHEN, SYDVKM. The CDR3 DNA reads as TGTGCCAGCAGTTTACAGGGTATTGACTATGGCTACACCTTC. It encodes CASSLQGIDYGYTF.

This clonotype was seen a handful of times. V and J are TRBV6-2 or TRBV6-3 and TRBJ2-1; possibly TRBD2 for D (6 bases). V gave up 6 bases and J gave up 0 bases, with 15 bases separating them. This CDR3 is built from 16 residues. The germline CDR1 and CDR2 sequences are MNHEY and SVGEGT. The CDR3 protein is CASSPILAFSYNEQFF. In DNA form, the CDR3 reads TGTGCCAGCAGCCCGATACTAGCCTTCTCCTACAATGAGCAGTTCTTC.

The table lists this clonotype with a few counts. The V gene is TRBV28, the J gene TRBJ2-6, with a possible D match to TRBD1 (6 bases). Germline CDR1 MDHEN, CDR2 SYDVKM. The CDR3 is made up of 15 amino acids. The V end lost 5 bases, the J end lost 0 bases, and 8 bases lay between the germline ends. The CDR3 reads CASSDRSSGANVLTF. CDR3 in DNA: TGTGCCAGCAGTGACAGGAGCTCTGGGGCCAACGTCCTGACTTTC.

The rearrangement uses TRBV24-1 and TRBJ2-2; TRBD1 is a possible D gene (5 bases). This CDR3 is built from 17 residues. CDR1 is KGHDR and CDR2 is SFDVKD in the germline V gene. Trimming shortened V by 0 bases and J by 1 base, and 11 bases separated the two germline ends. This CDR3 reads CATSDLGDSRNTGELFF. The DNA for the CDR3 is TGTGCCACCAGTGATTTGGGCGACAGTCGGAACACCGGGGAGCTGTTTTTT.

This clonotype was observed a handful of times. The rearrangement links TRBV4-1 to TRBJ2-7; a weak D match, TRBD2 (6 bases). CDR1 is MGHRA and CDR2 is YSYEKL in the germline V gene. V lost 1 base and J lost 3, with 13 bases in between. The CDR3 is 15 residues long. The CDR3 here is CASSQAPVGGYEQYF. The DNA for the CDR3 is TGCGCCAGCAGCCAAGCTCCAGTGGGGGGCTACGAGCAGTACTTC.

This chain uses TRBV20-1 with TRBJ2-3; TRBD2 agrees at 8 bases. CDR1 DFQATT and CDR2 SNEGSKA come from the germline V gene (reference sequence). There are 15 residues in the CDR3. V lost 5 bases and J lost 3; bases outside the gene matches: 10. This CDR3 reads CSAPPGGVGTDTQYF. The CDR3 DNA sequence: TGCAGTGCTCCCCCGGGAGGGGTGGGGACAGATACGCAGTATTTT.

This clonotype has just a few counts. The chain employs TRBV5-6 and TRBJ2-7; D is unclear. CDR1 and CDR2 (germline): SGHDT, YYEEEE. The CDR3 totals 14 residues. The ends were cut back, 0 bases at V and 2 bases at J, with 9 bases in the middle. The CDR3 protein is CASSLVSQTYEQYF. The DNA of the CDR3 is TGTGCCAGCAGCTTGGTCTCGCAAACCTACGAGCAGTACTTC.

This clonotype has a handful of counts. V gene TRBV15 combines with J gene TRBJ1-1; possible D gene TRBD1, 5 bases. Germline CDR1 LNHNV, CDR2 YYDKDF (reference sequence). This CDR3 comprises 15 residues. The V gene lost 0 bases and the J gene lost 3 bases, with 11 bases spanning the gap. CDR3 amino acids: CATSRDRATDTEAFF. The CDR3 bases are TGTGCCACCAGCAGAGACAGGGCAACGGACACTGAAGCTTTCTTT.

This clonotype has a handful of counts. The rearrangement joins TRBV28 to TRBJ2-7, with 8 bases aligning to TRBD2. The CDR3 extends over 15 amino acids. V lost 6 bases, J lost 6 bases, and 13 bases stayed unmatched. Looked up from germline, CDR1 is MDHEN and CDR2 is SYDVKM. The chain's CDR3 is CASSQPSGSRGEQYF. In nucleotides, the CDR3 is TGTGCCAGCAGCCAGCCTAGCGGGTCTAGGGGCGAGCAGTACTTC. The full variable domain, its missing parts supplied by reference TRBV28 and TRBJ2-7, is DVKVTQSSRYLVKRTGEKVFLECVQDMDHENMFWYRQDPGLGLRLIYFSYDVKMKEKGDIPEGYSVSREKKERFSLILESASTNQTSMYLCASSQPSGSRGEQYFGPGTRLTVT.

The CDR3 nucleotides read TGTGCCAGCAGACTACAGGGAACGGGCTACGAGCAGTACTTC. It codes for CASRLQGTGYEQYF. The chain has TRBV28 and TRBJ2-7; D is perhaps TRBD1 (6 bases). The CDR3 is 14 amino acids. From germline, CDR1 is MDHEN and CDR2 SYDVKM. Trimming took 6 bases from V and 3 from J, leaving 15 bases between them.

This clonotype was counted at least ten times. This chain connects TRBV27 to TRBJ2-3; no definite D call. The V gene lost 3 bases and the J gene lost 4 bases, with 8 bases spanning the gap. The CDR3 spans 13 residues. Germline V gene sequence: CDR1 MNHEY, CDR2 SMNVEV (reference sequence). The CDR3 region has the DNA TGTGCCAGCAGTTTTGCGTCGCCAGATACGCAGTATTTT. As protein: CASSFASPDTQYF.

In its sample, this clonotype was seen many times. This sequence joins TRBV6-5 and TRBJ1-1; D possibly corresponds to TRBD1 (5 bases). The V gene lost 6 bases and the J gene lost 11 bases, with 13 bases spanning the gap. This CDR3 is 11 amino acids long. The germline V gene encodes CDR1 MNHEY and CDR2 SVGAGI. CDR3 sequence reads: CASSSGLHAFF. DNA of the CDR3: TGTGCCAGCAGCTCAGGGTTGCACGCTTTCTTT.

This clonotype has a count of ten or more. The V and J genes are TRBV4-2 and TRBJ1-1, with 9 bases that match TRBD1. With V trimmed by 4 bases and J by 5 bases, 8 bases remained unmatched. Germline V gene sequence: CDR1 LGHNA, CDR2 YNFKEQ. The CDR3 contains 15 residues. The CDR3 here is CASSLRTGEYTEAFF. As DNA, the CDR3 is TGTGCCAGCAGCCTCAGGACAGGGGAATATACTGAAGCTTTCTTT.

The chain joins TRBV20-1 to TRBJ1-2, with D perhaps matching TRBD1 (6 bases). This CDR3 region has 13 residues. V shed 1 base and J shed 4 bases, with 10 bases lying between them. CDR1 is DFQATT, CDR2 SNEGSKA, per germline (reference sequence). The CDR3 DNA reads TGCAGTGCTAGAGGCACAGGGTCCTATGGCTACACCTTC. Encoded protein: CSARGTGSYGYTF.

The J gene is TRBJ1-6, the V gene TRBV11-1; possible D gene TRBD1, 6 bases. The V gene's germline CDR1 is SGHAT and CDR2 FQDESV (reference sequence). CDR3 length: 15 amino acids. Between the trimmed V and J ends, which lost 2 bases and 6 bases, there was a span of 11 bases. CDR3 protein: CASSLTGMTNSPLHF. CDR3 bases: TGTGCCAGCAGCTTAACAGGGATGACTAATTCACCCCTCCACTTT.

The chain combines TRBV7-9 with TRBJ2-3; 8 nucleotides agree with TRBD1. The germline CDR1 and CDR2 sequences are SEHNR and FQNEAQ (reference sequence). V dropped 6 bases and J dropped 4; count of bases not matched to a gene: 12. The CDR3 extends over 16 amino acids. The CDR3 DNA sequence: TGTGCCAGCAGTTCGGCAGGGGGCCGGGGCGCAGATACGCAGTATTTT. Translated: CASSSAGGRGADTQYF.

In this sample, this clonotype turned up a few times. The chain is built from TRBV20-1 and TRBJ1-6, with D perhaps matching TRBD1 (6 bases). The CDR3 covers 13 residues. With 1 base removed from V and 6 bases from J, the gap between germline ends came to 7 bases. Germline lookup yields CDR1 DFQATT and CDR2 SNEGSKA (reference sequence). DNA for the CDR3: TGCAGTGCTAGAGGGGACACTAATTCACCCCTCCACTTT. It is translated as CSARGDTNSPLHF.

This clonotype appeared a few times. CDR3 nucleotides: TGCAGCGTTGTGATAGCGAGCGAAAAACTGTTTTTT. This encodes CSVVIASEKLFF. The chain joins TRBV29-1 to TRBJ1-4; D gene uncertain. The CDR3 spans 12 residues. V was shortened by 4 bases and J by 8 bases, with 11 bases between the two germline ends. From germline, CDR1 is SQVTM and CDR2 ANQGSEA.

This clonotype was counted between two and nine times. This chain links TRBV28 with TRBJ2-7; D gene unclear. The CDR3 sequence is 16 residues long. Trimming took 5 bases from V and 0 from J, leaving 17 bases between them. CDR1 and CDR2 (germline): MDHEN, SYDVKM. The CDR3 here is CASSTSIRLFSYEQYF. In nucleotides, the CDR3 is TGTGCCAGCAGTACATCAATCAGGCTTTTCTCCTACGAGCAGTACTTC. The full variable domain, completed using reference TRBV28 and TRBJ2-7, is DVKVTQSSRYLVKRTGEKVFLECVQDMDHENMFWYRQDPGLGLRLIYFSYDVKMKEKGDIPEGYSVSREKKERFSLILESASTNQTSMYLCASSTSIRLFSYEQYFGPGTRLTVT.

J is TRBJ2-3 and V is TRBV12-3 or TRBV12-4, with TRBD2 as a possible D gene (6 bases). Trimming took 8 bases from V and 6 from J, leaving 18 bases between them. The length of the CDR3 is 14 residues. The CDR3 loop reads CASGLAVQGDTQYF. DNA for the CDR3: TGTGCCAGCGGATTAGCGGTTCAAGGGGATACGCAGTATTTT.

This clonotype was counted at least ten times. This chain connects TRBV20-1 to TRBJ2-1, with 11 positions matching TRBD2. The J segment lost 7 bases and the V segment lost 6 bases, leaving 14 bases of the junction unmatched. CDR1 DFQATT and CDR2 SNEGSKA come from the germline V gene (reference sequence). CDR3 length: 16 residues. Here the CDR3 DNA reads TGCAGTGCCGTACCATTTAGCGGGAGGGCCGGAAATGAGCAGTTCTTC. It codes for CSAVPFSGRAGNEQFF.

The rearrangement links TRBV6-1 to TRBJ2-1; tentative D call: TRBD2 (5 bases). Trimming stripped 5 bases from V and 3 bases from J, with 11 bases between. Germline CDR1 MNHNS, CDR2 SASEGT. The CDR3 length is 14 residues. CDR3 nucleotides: TGTGCCAGCAGTACGGACTCCGACTACAATGAGCAGTTCTTC. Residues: CASSTDSDYNEQFF.

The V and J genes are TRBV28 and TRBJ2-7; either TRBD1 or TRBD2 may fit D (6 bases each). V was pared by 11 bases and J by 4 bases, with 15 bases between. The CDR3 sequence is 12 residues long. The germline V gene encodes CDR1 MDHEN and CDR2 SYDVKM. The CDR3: CASGGRLYEQYF. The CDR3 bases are TGTGCCTCCGGGGGCAGGTTGTACGAGCAGTACTTC.